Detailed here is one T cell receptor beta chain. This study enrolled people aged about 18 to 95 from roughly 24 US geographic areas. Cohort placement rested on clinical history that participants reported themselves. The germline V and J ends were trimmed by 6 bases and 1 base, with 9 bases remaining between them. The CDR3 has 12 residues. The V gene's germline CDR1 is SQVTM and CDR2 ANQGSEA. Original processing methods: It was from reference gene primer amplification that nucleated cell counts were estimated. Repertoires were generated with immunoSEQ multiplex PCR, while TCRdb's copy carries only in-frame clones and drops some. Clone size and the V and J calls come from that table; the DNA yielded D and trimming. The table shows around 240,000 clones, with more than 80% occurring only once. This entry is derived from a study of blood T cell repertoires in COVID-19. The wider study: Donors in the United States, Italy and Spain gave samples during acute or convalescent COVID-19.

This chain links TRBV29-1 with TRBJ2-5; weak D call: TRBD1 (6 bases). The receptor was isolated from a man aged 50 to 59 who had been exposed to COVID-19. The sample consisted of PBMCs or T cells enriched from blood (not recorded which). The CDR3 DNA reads TGCAGCGTCGGACAGCCCCAAGAGACCCAGTACTTC. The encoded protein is CSVGQPQETQYF.